The 9 T cell receptor beta chains below were found in one sample sequenced in a study of PD-L1 blockade in urothelial cancer. TCRdb's copy holds only in-frame clones and misses some; the assay was immunoSEQ multiplex PCR. The sample contains about 39,000 clones, around 89% of which appear only once. This specimen was PBMCs, taken around atezolizumab (anti-PD-L1) treatment. The receptors stem from a man aged 60 to 75 with urothelial cancer.

The chain uses TRBV7-2 and TRBJ2-5, with D hard to call. The CDR3 is 14 amino acids. The germline V gene encodes CDR1 SGHTA and CDR2 FQGNSA. V lost 5 bases and J 2 bases, leaving 12 bases between the germline ends. The CDR3 protein is CASSARLTQETQYF. CDR3 DNA: TGTGCCAGCAGCGCGAGGCTCACTCAAGAGACCCAGTACTTC.

Only one count was recorded for this clone. V gene TRBV28 combines with J gene TRBJ2-1; no definite D call. Germline V lookup: CDR1 MDHEN, CDR2 SYDVKM. The length of the CDR3 is 13 residues. The ends were cut back, 7 bases at V and 3 bases at J, with 10 bases in the middle. This CDR3 reads CASTPFLYNEQFF. The CDR3 bases are TGTGCCAGCACCCCGTTTCTCTACAATGAGCAGTTCTTC.

This chain uses TRBV5-4 with TRBJ1-2; D perhaps matches TRBD1 (5 bases). Looked up from germline, CDR1 is SGHNT and CDR2 is YYREEE (reference sequence). This CDR3 spans 14 amino acids. Trimming removed 6 bases at V and 3 bases at J, with 15 bases between. CDR3 in amino acids: CASTQQGLHYGYTF. In DNA form, the CDR3 reads TGTGCCAGCACCCAGCAGGGATTACACTATGGCTACACCTTC.

This clone was observed a handful of times. V gene TRBV19 combines with J gene TRBJ2-1; 8 nucleotides agree with TRBD1. With V trimmed by 7 bases and J by 7 bases, 6 bases remained unmatched. The germline gives CDR1 LNHDA, CDR2 SQIVND (reference sequence). This CDR3 has 13 residues. The CDR3 bases are TGTGCCAGTAACCAGGGGGCTGGGAATGAGCAGTTCTTC. This gives the protein CASNQGAGNEQFF.

The chain joins TRBV27 to TRBJ1-5; D call uncertain. The CDR3 covers 13 residues. Germline lookup yields CDR1 MNHEY and CDR2 SMNVEV (reference sequence). Trimming shortened V by 8 bases and J by 4 bases, and 12 bases separated the two germline ends. This chain's CDR3 is CASRGVGNQPQHF. The CDR3 DNA follows: TGTGCCAGCCGCGGGGTTGGGAATCAGCCCCAGCATTTT.

This chain connects TRBV7-2 to TRBJ2-5; 8 bases map to TRBD2. The CDR3 contains 14 residues. Germline values: CDR1 SGHTA, CDR2 FQGNSA. J lost 4 bases, V lost 5 bases, and 6 bases had no gene match. Written as DNA, the CDR3 is TGTGCCAGCAGCCCAGACCGGGGGGGAGAGACCCAGTACTTC. Residues: CASSPDRGGETQYF.

V and J are TRBV25-1 and TRBJ2-5; 8 bases agree with TRBD2. V gave up 8 bases and J gave up 3 bases; unmatched junction bases: 5. The CDR3 length is 13 residues. Germline V gene data show CDR1 as MGHDK and CDR2 as SYGVNS. The CDR3 bases are TGTGCCAGCCGACTTAGCGGGGAAGAGACCCAGTACTTC. Its translation: CASRLSGEETQYF.

The chain joins TRBV5-6 to TRBJ2-4; 7 bases line up with TRBD1. CDR1 SGHDT and CDR2 YYEEEE come from the germline V gene. This CDR3 is built from 13 residues. The trim removed 5 bases at V and 7 bases at J, leaving 6 bases unmatched. The DNA of the CDR3 is TGTGCCAGCAGGATACAGGGGTTGAACATTCAGTACTTC. This gives the protein CASRIQGLNIQYF.

The chain combines TRBV12-5 with TRBJ2-1; TRBD1 aligns across 7 bases. The germline V gene encodes CDR1 LGHNT and CDR2 FRNRAP. Trimming removed 5 bases from V and 8 bases from J; junction bases left unmatched: 12. The CDR3 is made up of 15 amino acids. CDR3: CASGPRGYGGDEQFF. The CDR3 region has the DNA TGTGCTAGTGGTCCCAGGGGGTACGGCGGAGATGAGCAGTTCTTC.